These 24 T cell receptor beta chains were all obtained from the same sample, sequenced in a study of blood T cell repertoires in COVID-19. Some clones are missing from TCRdb's copy, which holds only in-frame ones; the method was immunoSEQ multiplex PCR. The data show about 280,000 clones, approximately 86% seen once. The sample taken for sequencing was peripheral blood. All receptors derive from a young man with active or convalescent COVID-19.

The chain carries TRBV5-5 and TRBJ1-2; no definite D call. The germline V and J ends were trimmed by 0 bases and 6 bases, with 12 bases remaining between them. This CDR3 is 14 amino acids long. From germline, CDR1 is SGHKS and CDR2 YYEKEE (reference sequence). The CDR3 sequence is CASSLGVAGHGYTF. CDR3 nucleotide sequence: TGTGCCAGCAGCTTGGGCGTTGCGGGCCATGGCTACACCTTC.

The genes are TRBV5-4 and TRBJ2-5, with D uncertain. V was shortened by 2 bases and J by 1 base, with 12 bases between the two germline ends. The CDR3 is 15 residues long. Germline values: CDR1 SGHNT, CDR2 YYREEE (reference sequence). The CDR3 reads CASSFYRSGQETQYF. CDR3 nucleotides: TGTGCCAGCAGCTTCTATCGGTCCGGCCAAGAGACCCAGTACTTC.

J is TRBJ1-2 and V is TRBV10-3, with D perhaps TRBD1 (6 bases). V lost 0 bases and J 3 bases, leaving 8 bases between the germline ends. This CDR3 is 14 amino acids long. Germline CDR1 is ENHRY and CDR2 is SYGVKD. The chain's CDR3 is CAISESDRHYGYTF. The CDR3 region has the DNA TGTGCCATCAGTGAGTCGGACAGACACTATGGCTACACCTTC.

Here the CDR3 DNA reads TGCGCCAGCAGCTTTGGGACGGGGGACTACGAGCAGTACTTC. As protein: CASSFGTGDYEQYF. The J gene is TRBJ2-7, the V gene TRBV5-1; perhaps TRBD2 as D (6 bases). Trimming took 2 bases from V and 3 from J, leaving 12 bases between them. This CDR3 spans 14 amino acids. Germline CDR1 is SGHRS and CDR2 is YFSETQ.

The J gene is TRBJ1-1, the V gene TRBV10-3; D gene ambiguous. CDR3 length equals 15 residues. CDR1 is ENHRY and CDR2 is SYGVKD in the germline V gene. Trimming removed 2 bases from V and 0 bases from J, with 10 bases in between. The CDR3 loop is CAISESFGLNTEAFF. The CDR3 coding sequence is TGTGCCATCAGTGAGAGTTTTGGGCTGAACACTGAAGCTTTCTTT.

The V and J genes are TRBV4-1 and TRBJ2-2, with D unresolved. Germline V gene lookup returns CDR1 MGHRA and CDR2 YSYEKL. This CDR3 comprises 14 residues. Trimming cost V 3 bases and J 5 bases, with 10 bases left between them. CDR3 region: CASSQVGSTGELFF. CDR3 DNA sequence: TGCGCCAGCAGCCAGGTCGGGTCGACCGGGGAGCTGTTTTTT.

This clone has a single count. This rearrangement joins TRBV7-9 to TRBJ1-2; TRBD1 might be the D (6 bases). Germline-derived CDR1 and CDR2 are SEHNR and FQNEAQ (reference sequence). The length of the CDR3 is 13 residues. Trimming shortened V by 3 bases and J by 3 bases, and 8 bases separated the two germline ends. CDR3 residues: CASSFPGDYGYTF. CDR3 in DNA: TGTGCCAGCAGCTTTCCAGGGGACTATGGCTACACCTTC.

V and J are TRBV10-1 and TRBJ2-3, with TRBD2 matching 10 bases. V trimming: 8 bases; J trimming: 0 bases; junction bases outside the gene matches: 8. This CDR3 comprises 16 residues. Germline V gene sequence: CDR1 WNHNN, CDR2 SYGVQD (reference sequence). The CDR3 nucleotides read TGCGCCAGCTATAGCGGGGGGCCGAATAGCACAGATACGCAGTATTTT. It is translated as CASYSGGPNSTDTQYF.

The gene calls are TRBV12-3 or TRBV12-4 and TRBJ2-2; D is uncertain. The CDR3 consists of 12 residues. V lost 4 bases, J lost 10 bases, and 10 bases lay in between. In DNA, the CDR3 is TGTGCCAGCAGTTACATACACGCGGAGCTGTTTTTT. Its protein product is CASSYIHAELFF.

V usage is TRBV19 and J usage is TRBJ2-3, with 12 bases fitting TRBD1. The CDR3 totals 15 residues. J was trimmed by 5 bases and V by 4 bases; bases with no gene match: 4. The germline CDR1 and CDR2 sequences are LNHDA and SQIVND (reference sequence). The CDR3 is CASSTRDRGLDTQYF. The CDR3 DNA is TGTGCCAGTAGTACCAGGGACAGGGGGCTAGATACGCAGTATTTT.

This clone was seen once. The genes are TRBV15 and TRBJ1-2; no firm D call. Germline CDR1 LNHNV, CDR2 YYDKDF (reference sequence). The length of the CDR3 is 15 residues. V shed 1 base and J shed 1 base, with 10 bases lying between them. The DNA for the CDR3 is TGTGCCACCAGCAGAGGGAGTACACATAACTATGGCTACACCTTC. Its protein product is CATSRGSTHNYGYTF. The entire variable domain, with the rest obtained from reference TRBV15 and TRBJ1-2, is as follows: DAMVIQNPRYQVTQFGKPVTLSCSQTLNHNVMYWYQQKSSQAPKLLFHYYDKDFNNEADTPDNFQSRRPNTSFCFLDIRSPGLGDTAMYLCATSRGSTHNYGYTFGSGTRLTVV.

The rearrangement uses TRBV2 and TRBJ1-5; 7 bases fit TRBD1. This CDR3 comprises 15 residues. Germline-derived CDR1 and CDR2 are SNHLY and FYNNEI. After removal of 5 bases from V and 0 bases from J, the junction contained 4 bases not matched to a gene. The CDR3 bases are TGTGCCAGCAGTAAAGACAGGGCTAGCAATCAGCCCCAGCATTTT. As protein: CASSKDRASNQPQHF. Full variable domain (outside the CDR3, taken from reference TRBV2 and TRBJ1-5): EPEVTQTPSHQVTQMGQEVILRCVPISNHLYFYWYRQILGQKVEFLVSFYNNEISEKSEIFDDQFSVERPDGSNFTLKIRSTKLEDSAMYFCASSKDRASNQPQHFGDGTRLSIL.

The V call is TRBV6-5, the J call TRBJ2-7; the D gene is possibly TRBD1 (6 bases). The CDR3 has 12 amino acids. The V gene's germline CDR1 is MNHEY and CDR2 SVGAGI. V dropped 7 bases and J dropped 4 bases, with 11 bases sitting between them. CDR3 region: CASTDGQYEQYF. Here the CDR3 DNA reads TGTGCCAGCACCGACGGACAGTACGAGCAGTACTTC.

The chain employs TRBV7-6 and TRBJ2-3, with 7 bases lining up with TRBD1. CDR1 and CDR2 from the germline V gene are SGHVS and FNYEAQ. The CDR3 runs 15 residues. The J segment lost 2 bases and the V segment lost 4 bases, leaving 6 bases of the junction unmatched. CDR3 sequence (DNA): TGTGCCAGCAGCTCCAGACAGGGTTACACAGATACGCAGTATTTT. This gives the protein CASSSRQGYTDTQYF.

This clone was recorded only once. This chain joins TRBV4-1 and TRBJ1-2; D perhaps matches TRBD1 (5 bases). The V end lost 1 base, the J end lost 0 bases, and 12 bases lay between the germline ends. Per germline, CDR1 MGHRA and CDR2 YSYEKL. The CDR3 spans 16 residues. Here the CDR3 reads CASSQVEEGPNYGYTF. The CDR3 bases are TGCGCCAGCAGCCAAGTCGAGGAGGGGCCTAACTATGGCTACACCTTC.

V gene TRBV24-1 combines with J gene TRBJ1-1; tentatively, D is TRBD1 (5 bases). Germline assignment: CDR1 KGHDR and CDR2 SFDVKD. V lost 4 bases and J 2 bases, leaving 28 bases between the germline ends. The CDR3 sequence is 20 residues long. CDR3 sequence (DNA): TGTGCCACCAGTGACCGAAGCCGAAGACAGAAGGATGATAGAAACACTGAAGCTTTCTTT. Translation gives CATSDRSRRQKDDRNTEAFF.

V usage is TRBV9 and J usage is TRBJ2-1; 9 bases align to TRBD2. Germline CDR1 SGDLS, CDR2 YYNGEE. This CDR3 spans 16 amino acids. Losses at the gene ends were 0 bases for V and 4 bases for J; bases not matched to a gene: 5. The CDR3 DNA reads as TGTGCCAGCAGCGTAGGAGGTAGCGGGGGTTACAATGAGCAGTTCTTC. This gives the protein CASSVGGSGGYNEQFF. The entire variable domain, with the rest obtained from reference TRBV9 and TRBJ2-1, is as follows: DSGVTQTPKHLITATGQRVTLRCSPRSGDLSVYWYQQSLDQGLQFLIQYYNGEERAKGNILERFSAQQFPDLHSELNLSSLELGDSALYFCASSVGGSGGYNEQFFGPGTRLTVL.

The rearrangement links TRBV7-9 to TRBJ1-1; tentative D call: TRBD1 (5 bases). This CDR3 is built from 15 residues. V dropped 0 bases and J dropped 5 bases, with 13 bases sitting between them. Germline V gene sequence: CDR1 SEHNR, CDR2 FQNEAQ (reference sequence). The chain's CDR3 is CASSLALGGWTEAFF. The CDR3 DNA is TGTGCCAGCAGCTTAGCGCTGGGGGGTTGGACTGAAGCTTTCTTT.

Turning to this clone: Other DNA sequences in this specimen translate into the identical CDR3. The V call is TRBV7-9, the J call TRBJ2-4; 8 bases align to TRBD2. J lost 4 bases, V lost 3 bases, and 5 bases had no gene match. This CDR3 has 15 amino acids. Germline V gene lookup returns CDR1 SEHNR and CDR2 FQNEAQ (reference sequence). The CDR3 region has the DNA TGTGCCAGCAGCTTGGCCGGGGGGGCTAAAAACATTCAGTACTTC. This codes for CASSLAGGAKNIQYF. The full variable domain, with the rest looked up from reference TRBV7-9 and TRBJ2-4, is DTGVSQNPRHKITKRGQNVTFRCDPISEHNRLYWYRQTLGQGPEFLTYFQNEAQLEKSRLLSDRFSAERPKGSFSTLEIQRTEQGDSAMYLCASSLAGGAKNIQYFGAGTRLSVL.

This clone was seen once. The rearrangement uses TRBV19 and TRBJ2-5, with 10 bases aligning to TRBD2. Per germline, CDR1 LNHDA and CDR2 SQIVND (reference sequence). The CDR3 consists of 15 residues. The trim removed 7 bases at V and 5 bases at J, leaving 10 bases unmatched. CDR3 region: CASIAGGTWGETQYF. As DNA, the CDR3 is TGTGCCAGTATAGCGGGGGGCACCTGGGGGGAGACCCAGTACTTC.

CDR3 bases: TGTGCCAGCCTGAGGGGGGGGCTGGACACTGAAGCTTTCTTT. The encoded protein is CASLRGGLDTEAFF. The chain is built from TRBV6-5 and TRBJ1-1; D may be TRBD1 (6 bases). V lost 8 bases and J lost 3, with 16 bases in between. The CDR3 runs 14 residues. CDR1 is MNHEY and CDR2 is SVGAGI in the germline V gene.

The chain is built from TRBV4-2 and TRBJ1-3; no clear D gene. The CDR3 length is 16 residues. Germline V gene sequence: CDR1 LGHNA, CDR2 YNFKEQ. The V end lost 0 bases, the J end lost 0 bases, and 9 bases lay between the germline ends. CDR3 in DNA: TGTGCCAGCAGCCAAGATCCGACGGGCTCTGGAAACACCATATATTTT. Its translation: CASSQDPTGSGNTIYF.

J is TRBJ1-1 and V is TRBV20-1; no clear D. This CDR3 has 13 residues. V dropped 3 bases and J dropped 7 bases, with 15 bases sitting between them. Per the germline V gene, CDR1 is DFQATT and CDR2 is SNEGSKA (reference sequence). The CDR3, as DNA: TGCAGTGCTAGTGGAGGCGGGGATGGTGAAGCTTTCTTT. It codes for CSASGGGDGEAFF.

V is TRBV27 and J is TRBJ1-6, with D perhaps TRBD1 (6 bases). Germline-derived CDR1 and CDR2 are MNHEY and SMNVEV (reference sequence). This CDR3 is 14 amino acids long. The V gene lost 6 bases and the J gene lost 9 bases, with 15 bases spanning the gap. CDR3 DNA sequence: TGTGCCAGCAGCCGGGGGGGCATTAGTTCACCCCTCCACTTT. Protein product: CASSRGGISSPLHF.